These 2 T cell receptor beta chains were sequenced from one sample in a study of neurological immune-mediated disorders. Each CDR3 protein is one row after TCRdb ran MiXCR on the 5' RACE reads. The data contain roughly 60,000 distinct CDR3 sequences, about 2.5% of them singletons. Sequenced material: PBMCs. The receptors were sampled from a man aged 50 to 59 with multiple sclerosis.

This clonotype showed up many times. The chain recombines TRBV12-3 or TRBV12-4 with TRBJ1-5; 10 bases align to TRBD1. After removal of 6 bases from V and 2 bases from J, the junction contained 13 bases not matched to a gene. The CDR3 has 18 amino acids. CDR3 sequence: CASRGSETGGWGNQPQHF. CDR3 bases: TGTGCCAGCAGAGGATCGGAGACAGGGGGCTGGGGCAATCAGCCCCAGCATTTT.

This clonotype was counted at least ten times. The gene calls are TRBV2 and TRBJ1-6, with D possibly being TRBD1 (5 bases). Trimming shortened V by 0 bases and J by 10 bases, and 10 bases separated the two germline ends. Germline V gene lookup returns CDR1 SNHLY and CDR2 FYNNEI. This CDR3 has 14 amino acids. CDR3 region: CASSEAAGSSPLHF. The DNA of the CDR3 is TGTGCCAGCAGTGAAGCCGCAGGGAGCTCACCCCTCCACTTT.